The 27 T cell receptor beta chains below all came from one sample that was sequenced in a study of cytomegalovirus exposure and HLA in healthy donors. The PCR had 60 Vbeta and 13 Jbeta primers. The method was immunoSEQ multiplex PCR; TCRdb's version includes in-frame clones alone and lacks a portion of them. The sample lists 95,000 to 150,000 clones, about 76% seen once, with roughly an eighth in the top ten. The specimen sequenced was PBMCs. Source of these receptors: a woman aged 55-69 years in good health and CMV-seropositive.

The rearrangement joins TRBV11-2 to TRBJ2-7; possibly TRBD2 for D (7 bases). Trimming took off 5 bases at V and 5 bases at J, with 16 bases between the two ends. This CDR3 is built from 14 residues. Germline CDR1 is SGHAT and CDR2 is FQNNGV. Written as DNA, the CDR3 is TGTGCCAGCAGCCGAAATTGGGGGGGCGACGAGCAGTACTTC. This gives the protein CASSRNWGGDEQYF.

This clone was counted only a few times. The rearrangement uses TRBV4-2 and TRBJ2-1; D is uncertain. Trimming cost V 0 bases and J 9 bases, with 15 bases left between them. The CDR3 is made up of 15 amino acids. Germline lookup yields CDR1 LGHNA and CDR2 YNFKEQ. CDR3 region: CASSQDEGDSGEQFF. CDR3 DNA: TGTGCCAGCAGCCAAGATGAAGGTGATTCGGGTGAGCAGTTCTTC.

V is TRBV30 and J is TRBJ1-1; D ambiguous. Germline V CDR1 and CDR2: GTSNPN, SVGIG (reference sequence). Trimming left V 0 bases short and J 9 bases short, with 11 bases between. The CDR3 sequence is 12 residues long. CDR3 in DNA: TGTGCCTGGAGTGTAACCAGTCAGAAAGCTTTCTTT. This gives the protein CAWSVTSQKAFF.

J is TRBJ2-2 and V is TRBV5-6; 8 nucleotides match TRBD2. The V gene's germline CDR1 is SGHDT and CDR2 YYEEEE. The CDR3 loop spans 16 amino acids. V lost 4 bases and J lost 3; bases outside the gene matches: 8. DNA for the CDR3: TGTGCCAGCAGCCCGGGAGCGGGGGCCCACACCGGGGAGCTGTTTTTT. Translated, it gives CASSPGAGAHTGELFF.

The V and J genes are TRBV14 and TRBJ2-1; 9 nucleotides align to TRBD2. V dropped 0 bases and J dropped 8; count of bases not matched to a gene: 17. Germline CDR1 and CDR2: SGHDN and FVKESK. The CDR3 consists of 19 residues. The CDR3 here is CASSQDLGRGGRDGDEQFF. The CDR3 DNA reads TGTGCCAGCAGCCAAGATTTGGGTAGGGGCGGGAGGGACGGAGATGAGCAGTTCTTC.

The J gene is TRBJ1-1, the V gene TRBV6-1, with D maybe TRBD1 (5 bases). This CDR3 contains 13 residues. With 4 bases removed from V and 11 bases from J, the gap between germline ends came to 17 bases. The germline V gene has CDR1 MNHNS and CDR2 SASEGT. The CDR3 nucleotides are TGTGCCAGCAGTGGGCGGGAGCAGGGAGCGGCTTTCTTT. Protein sequence: CASSGREQGAAFF.

The chain joins TRBV11-3 to TRBJ1-1; TRBD1 might be the D (6 bases). The V end lost 3 bases, the J end lost 4 bases, and 6 bases lay between the germline ends. CDR1 and CDR2 from the germline V gene are SGHNT and YENEEA. The CDR3 length is 12 residues. The DNA of the CDR3 is TGTGCCAGCAGCTTGGGGGCCACTGAAGCTTTCTTT. This encodes CASSLGATEAFF.

This rearrangement joins TRBV6-5 to TRBJ1-2; the match to TRBD1 covers 8 bases. CDR3 length equals 16 residues. The ends lost 2 bases at V and 2 bases at J; junction bases unmatched: 7. The V gene's germline CDR1 is MNHEY and CDR2 SVGAGI. In nucleotides, the CDR3 is TGTGCCAGCAGTTACGTCGACAGGGGACAAAACTATGGCTACACCTTC. This encodes CASSYVDRGQNYGYTF.

J is TRBJ1-4 and V is TRBV4-3; the D gene is possibly TRBD1 (6 bases). V lost 3 bases and J lost 3, with 14 bases in between. Germline-derived CDR1 and CDR2 are LGHNA and YSLEER. The CDR3 runs 16 residues. CDR3 coding DNA: TGCGCCAGCAGCCAGCAAACAGGGAGGGCTAATGAAAAACTGTTTTTT. This translates into CASSQQTGRANEKLFF.

The V and J genes are TRBV2 and TRBJ2-1, with D perhaps matching TRBD2 (5 bases). Looked up from germline, CDR1 is SNHLY and CDR2 is FYNNEI. V was cut by 9 bases and J by 7 bases, with 10 bases left in between. There are 11 residues in the CDR3. The CDR3 DNA follows: TGTGCCAGTTCGAGGGTGAATGAGCAGTTCTTC. This encodes CASSRVNEQFF.

This clone was recorded many times. The rearrangement uses TRBV6-1 and TRBJ1-5; 7 nucleotides match TRBD1. Germline loops: CDR1 MNHNS, CDR2 SASEGT. This CDR3 contains 13 residues. V dropped 6 bases and J dropped 7; count of bases not matched to a gene: 6. This chain's CDR3 is CASRGQAGQPQHF. In DNA form, the CDR3 reads TGTGCCAGCAGAGGACAGGCAGGGCAGCCCCAGCATTTT.

The chain links TRBV6-5 to TRBJ2-7; 7 nucleotides align to TRBD1. The CDR3 spans 15 residues. After removal of 2 bases from V and 1 base from J, the junction contained 5 bases not matched to a gene. CDR1 is MNHEY, CDR2 SVGAGI, per germline. The DNA of the CDR3 is TGTGCCAGCAGTTACGATGGGACAGCTTCCTACGAGCAGTACTTC. Encoded protein: CASSYDGTASYEQYF.

This clone was picked up a small number of times. The J gene is TRBJ2-5, the V gene TRBV15; 7 bases are shared with TRBD1. Looked up from germline, CDR1 is LNHNV and CDR2 is YYDKDF (reference sequence). V trimming: 1 base; J trimming: 5 bases; junction bases outside the gene matches: 7. There are 15 residues in the CDR3. CDR3: CATSRAMTGSETQYF. For the CDR3, the DNA is TGTGCCACCAGCAGAGCCATGACAGGGTCGGAGACCCAGTACTTC.

This chain joins TRBV7-9 and TRBJ2-7, with D tentatively TRBD1 (6 bases). With 3 bases removed from V and 1 base from J, the gap between germline ends came to 7 bases. CDR1 is SEHNR and CDR2 is FQNEAQ in the germline V gene (reference sequence). The CDR3 is made up of 13 amino acids. In nucleotides, the CDR3 is TGTGCCAGCAGCTTTCAGGGGTCCTACGAGCAGTACTTC. This sequence encodes CASSFQGSYEQYF. Full variable domain (rest looked up from reference TRBV7-9 and TRBJ2-7): DTGVSQNPRHKITKRGQNVTFRCDPISEHNRLYWYRQTLGQGPEFLTYFQNEAQLEKSRLLSDRFSAERPKGSFSTLEIQRTEQGDSAMYLCASSFQGSYEQYFGPGTRLTVT.

The chain joins TRBV9 to TRBJ2-2; D might be TRBD2 (6 bases). The germline CDR1 and CDR2 sequences are SGDLS and YYNGEE. The ends were cut back, 2 bases at V and 6 bases at J, with 17 bases in the middle. The CDR3 has 16 residues. The CDR3 sequence: CASSVSGGPSPGELFF. As DNA, the CDR3 is TGTGCCAGCAGCGTCAGCGGAGGGCCCAGCCCCGGGGAGCTGTTTTTT.

The chain uses TRBV28 and TRBJ2-3, with TRBD1 matching 9 bases. V shed 6 bases, J shed 6 bases, and the junction held 7 bases outside the gene matches. This CDR3 is 14 amino acids long. Germline values: CDR1 MDHEN, CDR2 SYDVKM. In nucleotides, the CDR3 is TGTGCCAGCAGACGACCGGGACAGGGTGATACGCAGTATTTT. Its protein product is CASRRPGQGDTQYF.

About this clone itself: The sample carries other DNA sequences with the same CDR3. This rearrangement joins TRBV6-5 to TRBJ1-2, with a weak D call TRBD1 (5 bases). The CDR3 has 13 amino acids. Trimming pared 5 bases from V and 5 bases from J, leaving 12 bases between. Germline CDR1 and CDR2: MNHEY and SVGAGI. CDR3 protein: CASSRGTEYGYTF. The CDR3 nucleotides are TGTGCCAGCAGTCGCGGGACGGAGTATGGCTACACCTTC.

The rearrangement links TRBV4-2 to TRBJ1-5; no definite D call. The CDR3 covers 16 residues. With 0 bases removed from V and 5 bases from J, the gap between germline ends came to 14 bases. Germline loops: CDR1 LGHNA, CDR2 YNFKEQ. CDR3 bases: TGTGCCAGCAGCCAAGATGTGGATAGAGGGTATCAGCCCCAGCATTTT. Amino acid sequence: CASSQDVDRGYQPQHF.

The V gene is TRBV14, the J gene TRBJ1-3; D not resolved. Looked up from germline, CDR1 is SGHDN and CDR2 is FVKESK. This CDR3 has 20 residues. V shed 4 bases and J shed 0 bases, with 25 bases lying between them. CDR3 nucleotide sequence: TGTGCCAGCAGCCGCCACTCCGTCAGGCCCCTTTTCCGCTCTGGAAACACCATATATTTT. Its translation: CASSRHSVRPLFRSGNTIYF.

V is TRBV25-1 and J is TRBJ2-3, with 7 bases fitting TRBD2. CDR3 length equals 16 residues. V shed 1 base and J 2 bases; nucleotides not matched to a gene: 6. Germline-derived CDR1 and CDR2 are MGHDK and SYGVNS. CDR3 in DNA: TGTGCCAGCAGTGAATCCGCTAGCGGCCTCACAGATACGCAGTATTTT. It translates to CASSESASGLTDTQYF.

The chain has TRBV9 and TRBJ2-1, with a possible D match to TRBD2 (6 bases). CDR3 length: 16 residues. Germline assignment: CDR1 SGDLS and CDR2 YYNGEE. Trimming took off 6 bases at V and 0 bases at J, with 16 bases between the two ends. CDR3 DNA sequence: TGTGCCAGCACCCCAGCGGAGGGCAGCTCCTACAATGAGCAGTTCTTC. It codes for CASTPAEGSSYNEQFF.

J is TRBJ1-4 and V is TRBV6-6; D is undetermined. This CDR3 spans 14 amino acids. Germline V gives CDR1 MNHNY, CDR2 SVGAGI (reference sequence). V was pared by 6 bases and J by 3 bases, with 11 bases between. The CDR3, as DNA: TGTGCCAGCAGCACAAGCGGGTCTAATGAAAAACTGTTTTTT. It encodes CASSTSGSNEKLFF.

The chain combines TRBV6-6 with TRBJ1-2; D possibly corresponds to TRBD1 (5 bases). The CDR3 is made up of 13 amino acids. CDR1 MNHNY and CDR2 SVGAGI come from the germline V gene (reference sequence). V lost 4 bases and J 7 bases, leaving 13 bases between the germline ends. CDR3 bases: TGTGCCAGCAGTTCCCAGGACGGGGGTGGCTACACCTTC. Translation: CASSSQDGGGYTF.

The V gene is TRBV7-9, the J gene TRBJ1-2; D is ambiguous. The CDR3 runs to 13 residues. V was trimmed by 5 bases and J by 2 bases, leaving 9 bases between them. CDR1 and CDR2 (germline): SEHNR, FQNEAQ (reference sequence). The CDR3: CASSEEPNYGYTF. CDR3 in DNA: TGTGCCAGCAGCGAGGAACCAAACTATGGCTACACCTTC.

The genes are TRBV19 and TRBJ1-2, with 10 bases identical to TRBD1. The CDR3 spans 14 residues. Unmatched junction bases numbered 7, after V lost 4 bases and J lost 8 bases. Germline V gene sequence: CDR1 LNHDA, CDR2 SQIVND (reference sequence). The CDR3 coding sequence is TGTGCCAGTAGTAACCGGGACAGGGGATCAGGCTACACCTTC. Amino acid sequence: CASSNRDRGSGYTF.

V and J are TRBV6-1 and TRBJ1-2; D is ambiguous. The CDR3 contains 12 residues. Germline lookup yields CDR1 MNHNS and CDR2 SASEGT. Trimming took 2 bases from V and 4 from J, leaving 5 bases between them. The CDR3 nucleotides are TGTGCCAGCAGTGAACAGTCCTATGGCTACACCTTC. Encoded protein: CASSEQSYGYTF.

The chain links TRBV13 to TRBJ2-5; 12 bases are a match to TRBD2. V trimming: 2 bases; J trimming: 4 bases; junction bases outside the gene matches: 5. Germline assignment: CDR1 PRHDT and CDR2 FYEKMQ (reference sequence). This CDR3 contains 16 residues. For the CDR3, the DNA is TGTGCCAGCAGCTTAAGACTAGCGGGAGTAGGAGAGACCCAGTACTTC. It yields the protein CASSLRLAGVGETQYF.